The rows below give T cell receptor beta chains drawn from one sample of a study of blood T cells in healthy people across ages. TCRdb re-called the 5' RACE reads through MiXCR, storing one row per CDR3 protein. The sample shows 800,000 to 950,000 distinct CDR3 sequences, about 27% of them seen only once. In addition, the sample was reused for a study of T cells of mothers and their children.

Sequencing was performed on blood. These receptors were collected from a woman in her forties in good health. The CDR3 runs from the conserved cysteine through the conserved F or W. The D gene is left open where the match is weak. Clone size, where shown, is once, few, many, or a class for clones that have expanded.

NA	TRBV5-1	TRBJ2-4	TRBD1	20	CASSFTGTGAGFQRYNEQYF	TGCGCCAGCAGCTTCACCGGGACAGGGGCTGGGTTTCAGCGGTACAATGAGCAGTACTTC
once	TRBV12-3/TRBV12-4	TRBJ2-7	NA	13	CASSLAGVDEEYF	TGTGCCAGCAGTTTGGCAGGGGTCGACGAGGAGTACTTC
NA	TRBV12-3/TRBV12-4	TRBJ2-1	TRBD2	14	CASSPGTKGNEQFF	TGTGCCAGCAGTCCCGGGACTAAAGGTAATGAGCAGTTCTTC
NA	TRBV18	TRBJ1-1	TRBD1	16	CASSSGGQGVSTEAFF	TGTGCCAGCTCATCAGGGGGACAGGGGGTTTCGACTGAAGCTTTCTTT
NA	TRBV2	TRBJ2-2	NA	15	CASSGRGRSTGELFF	TGTGCCAGCAGTGGCCGGGGGCGGAGCACCGGGGAGCTGTTTTTT
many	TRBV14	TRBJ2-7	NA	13	CASSQLGGPEQYF	TGTGCCAGCAGCCAGCTGGGAGGACCAGAGCAGTACTTC
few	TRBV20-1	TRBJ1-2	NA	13	CSAAGGWSYGYTF	TGCAGTGCGGCCGGGGGCTGGAGCTATGGCTACACCTTC
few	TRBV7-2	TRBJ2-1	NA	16	CASSLEAGVLYNEQFF	TGTGCCAGCAGCTTAGAGGCAGGGGTTCTCTACAATGAGCAGTTCTTC
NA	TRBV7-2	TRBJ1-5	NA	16	CASSPQGGRSNQPQHF	TGTGCCAGCAGCCCCCAGGGAGGCAGGTCGAATCAGCCCCAGCATTTT
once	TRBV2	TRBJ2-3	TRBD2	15	CASSYGVAGTDTQYF	TGTGCCAGTAGTTACGGAGTAGCGGGGACAGATACGCAGTATTTT
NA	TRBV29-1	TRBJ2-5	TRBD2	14	CSVELTSAQETQYF	TGCAGCGTTGAACTAACTAGCGCGCAAGAGACCCAGTACTTC
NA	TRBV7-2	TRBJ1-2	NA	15	CASSLEQGLVSGYTF	TGTGCCAGCAGCTTAGAACAGGGTCTCGTTTCTGGCTACACCTTC
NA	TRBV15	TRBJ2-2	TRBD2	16	CATSTASGLYTGELFF	TGTGCCACCAGCACGGCTAGCGGGCTTTACACCGGGGAGCTGTTTTTT
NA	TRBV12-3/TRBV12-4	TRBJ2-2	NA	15	CASSLRGPNTGELFF	TGTGCCAGCAGTTTAAGGGGACCGAACACCGGGGAGCTGTTTTTT
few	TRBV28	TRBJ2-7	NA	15	CASSPRGTRSYEQYF	TGTGCCAGCAGCCCCAGGGGCACTCGCTCCTACGAGCAGTACTTC
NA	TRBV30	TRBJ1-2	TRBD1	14	CAWSRGQGDSGYTF	TGTGCCTGGAGCCGGGGACAGGGGGACAGTGGCTACACCTTC
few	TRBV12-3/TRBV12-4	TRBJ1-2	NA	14	CASLSGSGWYGYTF	TGTGCCAGCTTATCAGGGTCCGGGTGGTATGGCTACACCTTC
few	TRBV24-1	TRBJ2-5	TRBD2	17	CATSDSSGGAGQETQYF	TGTGCCACCAGTGATTCTAGCGGGGGGGCGGGTCAAGAGACCCAGTACTTC
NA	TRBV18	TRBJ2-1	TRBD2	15	CASSATGLDAHEQFF	TGTGCCAGCTCTGCAACGGGACTAGATGCCCATGAGCAGTTCTTC
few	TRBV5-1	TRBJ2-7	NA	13	CASSLGGGSEQYF	TGCGCCAGCAGCTTGGGGGGGGGCTCCGAGCAGTACTTC
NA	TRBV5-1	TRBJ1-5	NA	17	CASSFNPQDYSNQPQHF	TGCGCCAGCAGCTTCAACCCTCAGGATTATAGCAATCAGCCCCAGCATTTT
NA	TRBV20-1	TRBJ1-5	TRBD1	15	CSAARDSYSNQPQHF	TGCAGTGCTGCCCGGGACAGTTATAGCAATCAGCCCCAGCATTTT
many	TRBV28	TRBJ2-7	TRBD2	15	CASSKGLAGTYEQYF	TGTGCCAGCAGTAAGGGACTAGCGGGCACCTACGAGCAGTACTTC
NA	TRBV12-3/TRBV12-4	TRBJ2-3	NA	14	CASSFTHSTDTQYF	TGTGCCAGCAGTTTTACACACAGCACAGATACGCAGTATTTT
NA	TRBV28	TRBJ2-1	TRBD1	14	CASSFTGDPLEQFF	TGTGCCAGCAGTTTCACAGGGGACCCCCTCGAGCAGTTCTTC
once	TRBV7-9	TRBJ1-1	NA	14	CASSYREVATEAFF	TGTGCCAGCAGTTACAGGGAGGTGGCCACTGAAGCTTTCTTT
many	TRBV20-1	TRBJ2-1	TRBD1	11	CSPGQGNEQFF	TGCAGTCCGGGACAGGGGAATGAGCAGTTCTTC
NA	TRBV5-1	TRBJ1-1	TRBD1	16	CASSPRTGSMNTEAFF	TGCGCCAGCAGCCCGCGGACAGGGAGCATGAACACTGAAGCTTTCTTT
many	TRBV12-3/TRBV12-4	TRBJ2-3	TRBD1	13	CASSTGGADTQYF	TGTGCCAGCAGTACAGGGGGCGCAGATACGCAGTATTTT
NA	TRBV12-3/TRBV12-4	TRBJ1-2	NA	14	CASSLSGIRYGYTF	TGTGCCAGCAGTTTATCAGGGATCCGCTATGGCTACACCTTC
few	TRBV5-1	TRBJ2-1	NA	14	CASSAGGGYNEQFF	TGCGCCAGCAGCGCCGGCGGCGGTTACAATGAGCAGTTCTTC
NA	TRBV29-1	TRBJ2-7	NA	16	CSVAVTRPDGAYEQYF	TGCAGCGTTGCCGTTACTCGGCCAGATGGGGCCTACGAGCAGTACTTC
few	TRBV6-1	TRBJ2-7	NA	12	CASFLSPYEQYF	TGTGCCAGCTTCCTTAGCCCCTACGAGCAGTACTTC
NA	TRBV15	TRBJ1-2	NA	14	CATSRDRPVYGYTF	TGTGCCACCAGCAGAGATAGGCCGGTATATGGCTACACCTTC
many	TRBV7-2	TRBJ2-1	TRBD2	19	CASSLVASGGAFSYNEQFF	TGTGCCAGCAGCTTAGTAGCTAGCGGGGGGGCATTCTCCTACAATGAGCAGTTCTTC
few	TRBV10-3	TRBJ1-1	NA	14	CAISESIGNTEAFF	TGTGCCATCAGTGAGTCGATAGGTAACACTGAAGCTTTCTTT
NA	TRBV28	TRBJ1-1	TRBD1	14	CASRFTDRGTEAFF	TGTGCCAGCAGGTTTACGGACAGGGGAACTGAAGCTTTCTTT
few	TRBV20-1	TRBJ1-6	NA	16	CSAREGWRTYNSPLHF	TGCAGTGCTAGAGAAGGGTGGAGGACCTATAATTCACCCCTCCACTTT
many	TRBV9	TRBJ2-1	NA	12	CASSPVRDEQFF	TGTGCCAGCAGCCCCGTCCGGGATGAGCAGTTCTTC
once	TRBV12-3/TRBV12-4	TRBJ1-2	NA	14	CASRYRAANYGYTF	TGTGCCAGCAGATACAGGGCTGCTAACTATGGCTACACCTTC
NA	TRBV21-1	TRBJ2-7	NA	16	CASSQTRRNSLYEQYF	TGTGCCAGCAGCCAAACCCGAAGGAACTCCCTCTACGAGCAGTACTTC
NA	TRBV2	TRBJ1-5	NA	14	CASSGMISNQPQHF	TGTGCCAGCAGTGGCATGATTAGCAATCAGCCCCAGCATTTT
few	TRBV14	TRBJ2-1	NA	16	CASSAREFISGFEQFF	TGTGCCAGCAGCGCGCGAGAATTTATTTCGGGGTTTGAGCAGTTCTTC
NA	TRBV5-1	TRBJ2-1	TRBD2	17	CASSLEVGTSGPNEQFF	TGCGCCAGCAGCCTGGAAGTCGGGACTAGCGGACCCAATGAGCAGTTCTTC